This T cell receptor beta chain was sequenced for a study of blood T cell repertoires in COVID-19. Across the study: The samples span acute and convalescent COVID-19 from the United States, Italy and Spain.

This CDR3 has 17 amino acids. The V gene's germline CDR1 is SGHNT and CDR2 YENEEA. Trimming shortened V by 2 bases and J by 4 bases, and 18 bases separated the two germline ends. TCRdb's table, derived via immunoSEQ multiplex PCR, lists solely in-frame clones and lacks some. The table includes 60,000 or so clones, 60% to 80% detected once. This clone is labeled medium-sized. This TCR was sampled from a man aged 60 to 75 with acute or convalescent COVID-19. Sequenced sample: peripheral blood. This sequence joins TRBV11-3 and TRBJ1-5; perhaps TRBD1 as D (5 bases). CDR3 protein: CASSLKLIGAGNQPQHF. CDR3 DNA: TGTGCCAGCAGCTTAAAGTTAATAGGGGCTGGGAATCAGCCCCAGCATTTT.